The TCR beta chain under discussion was sequenced for a study of PD-L1 blockade in urothelial cancer. Across the study: In the patient group, most of the roughly 30 were males with bladder-origin urothelial cancer. General study results and limits: Tumor-associated clones in the blood of durable-benefit patients grew more at 3 weeks.

Sample time point: pretreatment peripheral blood. The CDR3 spans 16 residues. V lost 9 bases to trimming and J lost 3 bases; unmatched junction nucleotides: 15. Per the germline V gene, CDR1 is MRHNA and CDR2 is SNTAGT. In the case of this clone: The antigen is undetermined.

Templates that were synthetic TCR analogs were spiked into each PCR. Profiling relied on immunoSEQ multiplex PCR, and the TCRdb table lists in-frame clones only, not all of them. This table has approximately 50,000 clones, under 90% appearing once. The sequencing used PBMCs, collected around atezolizumab (anti-PD-L1) treatment. J is TRBJ2-5 and V is TRBV6-4; 8 positions agree with TRBD2. This clonotype originated in an older man with urothelial cancer. The DNA of the CDR3 is TGTGCCAGTCGCCCGGGGGGGGGCGAGTTTGAAGAGACCCAGTACTTC. It codes for CASRPGGGEFEETQYF.